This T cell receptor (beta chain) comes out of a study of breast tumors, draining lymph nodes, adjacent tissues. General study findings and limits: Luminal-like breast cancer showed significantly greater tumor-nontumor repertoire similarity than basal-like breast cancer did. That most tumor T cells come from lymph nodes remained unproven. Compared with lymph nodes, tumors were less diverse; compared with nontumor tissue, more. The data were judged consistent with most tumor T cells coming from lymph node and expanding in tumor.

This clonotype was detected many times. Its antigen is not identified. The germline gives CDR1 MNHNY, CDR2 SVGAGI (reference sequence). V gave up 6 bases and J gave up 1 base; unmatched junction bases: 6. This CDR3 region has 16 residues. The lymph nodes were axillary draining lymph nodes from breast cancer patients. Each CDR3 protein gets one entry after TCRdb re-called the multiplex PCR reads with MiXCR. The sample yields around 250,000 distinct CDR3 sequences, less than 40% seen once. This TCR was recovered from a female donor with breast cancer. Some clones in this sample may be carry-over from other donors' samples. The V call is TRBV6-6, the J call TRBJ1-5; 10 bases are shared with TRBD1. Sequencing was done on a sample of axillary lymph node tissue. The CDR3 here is CASRKTGGLSNQPQHF. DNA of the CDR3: TGTGCCAGCAGGAAGACAGGGGGCCTAAGCAATCAGCCCCAGCATTTT.